The clone carrying this TCR beta chain was seen only a few times. This specimen belongs to a study of T cell changes during pregnancy in multiple sclerosis. V was clipped by 1 base and J by 16 bases, with 11 bases between them. Per the germline V gene, CDR1 is SNHLY and CDR2 is FYNNEI. The length of the CDR3 is 11 residues. The data were produced by immunoSEQ multiplex PCR, yet TCRdb's version contains in-frame clones alone and is incomplete. Of about 64,000 clones in the sample, less than 95% were seen once. The sample consisted of peripheral blood, taken in the second trimester of pregnancy. The rearrangement uses TRBV2 and TRBJ2-1; D might be TRBD1 (6 bases). The source of this sequence is a female donor in good health, enrolled as a control in a pregnancy study. The CDR3 reads CASSEGTVDFF. CDR3 coding DNA: TGTGCCAGCAGTGAAGGGACAGTGGACTTCTTC.